This T cell receptor beta chain was recovered during a study of blood T cells in healthy people across ages. It was with a sample-barcoded 5' primer and a J-beta primer mix that a second PCR of roughly 7 to 12 cycles was run. TCRdb re-called the 5' RACE reads with MiXCR, one entry per CDR3 protein. This sample carries 1.5 million to 2 million distinct CDR3 sequences, 28% of them seen once, and the ten largest clones take less than 9.5%. CDR1 is SGHTA, CDR2 FQGNSA, per germline. The CDR3 covers 13 residues. Trimming cost V 5 bases and J 10 bases, with 16 bases left between them. In regard to this clonotype: A much bigger clone sits one base away, suggesting this may be a read error.

The chain combines TRBV7-2 with TRBJ2-3, with no clear D. This receptor was identified in a woman in her thirties in good health. Sample: blood. CDR3 sequence reads: CASSPNVADPQYF. The CDR3, as DNA: TGTGCCAGCAGCCCTAACGTGGCGGATCCGCAGTATTTT.